This T cell receptor (beta chain) emerged from a study of blood T cell repertoires in COVID-19. Turning to the study itself: T cells, B-cell-depleted T cells, or PBMCs supplied cDNA or gDNA.

Authors' analysis steps: Estimation of nucleated cell counts relied on the amplification of reference gene primers. The repertoire was sequenced with immunoSEQ multiplex PCR; TCRdb's copy has only in-frame clones and lacks some. D and trimming come from the DNA, and the V and J calls and clone size come from that table. The sample lists roughly 230,000 clones; about 85% were seen once. The material sequenced was peripheral blood. The sequence derives from a woman aged 55-69 years with active or convalescent COVID-19.

CDR3 sequence reads: CASSESGSTNEKLFF. CDR3 nucleotides: TGTGCCAGCAGTGAATCTGGCTCAACTAATGAAAAACTGTTTTTT. V usage is TRBV6-1 and J usage is TRBJ1-4; no clear D gene. V was trimmed by 2 bases and J by 0 bases, leaving 7 bases between them. The germline V gene has CDR1 MNHNS and CDR2 SASEGT. The CDR3 extends over 15 amino acids.